This T cell receptor beta chain was sequenced in a study of PD-1 blockade in mismatch repair-deficient tumors. Study background: Enrolled about 2012-2016, patients had progressing, pretreated mismatch repair-deficient cancers of about twelve types. General observations from the study: Tumor-resident clones, often undetectable pretreatment in blood, expanded then contracted after pembrolizumab.

Details on this clone: Antigen unknown.

The method was immunoSEQ multiplex PCR; TCRdb's version includes in-frame clones alone and lacks a portion of them. The repertoire holds 80,000 to 130,000 clones, over 75% seen once, with around 6.6% in the top ten. Mismatch repair deficiency was confirmed in all patients, by PCR or immunohistochemistry. A few pembrolizumab responders had their TCRs sequenced. CDR3 length: 15 amino acids. Germline assignment: CDR1 LGHNA and CDR2 YSLEER. V was trimmed by 3 bases and J by 0 bases, leaving 10 bases between them. The sequencing here drew on peripheral blood, taken roughly 35 weeks after starting pembrolizumab. The chain uses TRBV4-3 and TRBJ2-3, with D perhaps TRBD1 (6 bases). The TCR originated in an adult with mismatch repair-deficient cancer. For the CDR3, the DNA is TGCGCCAGCAGCCAGACCGGACAGAGCACAGATACGCAGTATTTT. Its protein is CASSQTGQSTDTQYF.